Shown below are 25 T cell receptor beta chains from a single sample sequenced in a study of post-analysis software for immune sequencing data. Carried by the TCR beta cDNA libraries were unique molecular identifiers. TCRdb reanalysed the PCR reads using MiXCR and keeps one entry per CDR3 protein. The sample yields just over 250,000 distinct CDR3 sequences, roughly a third seen once. Their recognized antigens are unknown. Regarding the study as a whole: In patients, about 5 TRBV segments were more frequent than in controls, with TRBV5-6, TRBV5-1 and TRBV20-1 among them.

Sequenced sample: blood. Receptor source: a girl aged 10-17 years with multiple sclerosis.

Concerning this clonotype: This may come from a read error, since a much larger clone is one base off. The chain couples TRBV12-3 or TRBV12-4 to TRBJ2-5, with TRBD2 matching 8 bases. The CDR3 has 14 amino acids. With 4 bases clipped from V and 11 bases from J, the junction kept 12 bases outside the gene matches. CDR3 sequence: CASSSGRAPDEQYF. The CDR3 DNA follows: TGTGCCAGCAGTTCCGGGAGGGCCCCAGATGAGCAGTACTTC.

V gene TRBV13 combines with J gene TRBJ2-1, with 8 bases lining up with TRBD2. The germline V gene encodes CDR1 PRHDT and CDR2 FYEKMQ (reference sequence). The CDR3 totals 15 residues. The V gene end was trimmed by 6 bases and the J gene end by 2 bases; junction bases not matched to a gene: 6. CDR3 sequence reads: CASSHSGSPYNEQFF. The CDR3 region has the DNA TGTGCCAGCAGTCACAGCGGGAGCCCCTACAATGAGCAGTTCTTC.

The rearrangement joins TRBV29-1 to TRBJ2-7; the D gene is possibly TRBD2 (5 bases). This CDR3 is built from 15 residues. CDR1 SQVTM and CDR2 ANQGSEA come from the germline V gene. Trimming took off 4 bases at V and 3 bases at J, with 19 bases between the two ends. CDR3 DNA sequence: TGCAGCGTTGGGGTGGCAGATCGGGGTCGCTACGAGCAGTACTTC. This translates into CSVGVADRGRYEQYF.

Only a few counts were recorded for this clonotype. The rearrangement links TRBV6-5 to TRBJ1-1; perhaps TRBD1 as D (5 bases). Germline CDR1 and CDR2: MNHEY and SVGAGI. V was cut by 0 bases and J by 7 bases, with 15 bases left in between. The CDR3 has 15 amino acids. The CDR3 bases are TGTGCCAGCAGTTACTCGAGGAGGGGAGGGAATGAAGCTTTCTTT. Amino acids: CASSYSRRGGNEAFF.

The sample holds many counts of this clonotype. The rearrangement uses TRBV5-1 and TRBJ1-1, with 7 bases lining up with TRBD1. V shed 4 bases and J 6 bases; nucleotides not matched to a gene: 12. The CDR3 sequence is 15 residues long. Looked up from germline, CDR1 is SGHRS and CDR2 is YFSETQ. The CDR3 sequence is CASSPGTALGAEAFF. CDR3 DNA: TGCGCCAGCAGCCCCGGGACAGCGCTCGGGGCTGAAGCTTTCTTT.

This clonotype was counted between two and nine times. The CDR3 DNA reads TGTGCCAGTTCGACAGGGGAAGTTCAGCCCCAGCATTTT. Translated: CASSTGEVQPQHF. The J gene is TRBJ1-5, the V gene TRBV6-2 or TRBV6-3; 8 nucleotides agree with TRBD1. V gave up 9 bases and J gave up 6 bases; unmatched junction bases: 7. Per germline, CDR1 MNHEY and CDR2 SVGEGT. CDR3 length: 13 amino acids.

This clonotype was picked up many times. The chain joins TRBV12-3 or TRBV12-4 to TRBJ2-5; 9 bases line up with TRBD1. V trimming: 5 bases; J trimming: 5 bases; junction bases outside the gene matches: 9. The CDR3 sequence is 15 residues long. The CDR3 region is CASSRTGAGPETQYF. In DNA form, the CDR3 reads TGTGCCAGCAGTCGGACAGGGGCTGGACCCGAGACCCAGTACTTC.

The rearrangement links TRBV28 to TRBJ2-7, with unresolved D. The V gene lost 3 bases and the J gene lost 3 bases, with 12 bases spanning the gap. This CDR3 is built from 14 residues. CDR1 MDHEN and CDR2 SYDVKM come from the germline V gene. This CDR3 reads CASSLGNRHYEQYF. Written as DNA, the CDR3 is TGTGCCAGCAGTTTGGGGAACCGTCACTACGAGCAGTACTTC.

V gene TRBV28 combines with J gene TRBJ2-7, with D possibly matching TRBD2 (6 bases). The J call may be mistaken, given a closer DNA end match to TRBJ2-4. Per the germline V gene, CDR1 is MDHEN and CDR2 is SYDVKM. The CDR3 spans 15 residues. In DNA form, the CDR3 reads TGTGCCAGCAGTTTAAAGGGCACCGGGGGAAACATTCAGTACTTC. As protein: CASSLKGTGGNIQYF.

This clonotype has a count of ten or more. The rearrangement joins TRBV5-1 to TRBJ2-1; no clear D gene. V was cut by 2 bases and J by 3 bases, with 12 bases left in between. The CDR3 extends over 15 amino acids. CDR1 is SGHRS and CDR2 is YFSETQ in the germline V gene. CDR3 amino acids: CASSFWAASYNEQFF. CDR3 nucleotides: TGCGCCAGCAGCTTCTGGGCGGCGAGCTACAATGAGCAGTTCTTC.

Many counts were recorded for this clonotype. The J gene is TRBJ2-3, the V gene TRBV6-5; TRBD1 aligns across 7 bases. The CDR3 loop spans 17 amino acids. The V gene's germline CDR1 is MNHEY and CDR2 SVGAGI. V lost 8 bases, J lost 0 bases, and 14 bases stayed unmatched. The CDR3 here is CASSPLPGQISTDTQYF. In nucleotides, the CDR3 is TGTGCCAGCTCTCCCCTACCGGGACAGATTAGCACAGATACGCAGTATTTT.

Details on this clonotype: Possible read error: a much larger clone is one base away. The rearrangement links TRBV29-1 to TRBJ1-1; 7 bases line up with TRBD1. Germline V gene lookup returns CDR1 SQVTM and CDR2 ANQGSEA. The CDR3 runs 15 residues. CDR3 nucleotides: TGCGGCGTTGAGAGAGGGGGCGAGGTCCGTACTGAAGCTTTCTTT. This gives the protein CGVERGGEVRTEAFF.

The V gene is TRBV7-2, the J gene TRBJ1-4; tentative D call: TRBD1 (6 bases). Germline lookup yields CDR1 SGHTA and CDR2 FQGNSA. V was shortened by 5 bases and J by 7 bases, with 17 bases between the two germline ends. This CDR3 has 15 amino acids. In DNA form, the CDR3 reads TGTGCCAGCAGCAAGCCCGGACAGTTCGGTGAAAAACTGTTTTTT. Amino acid sequence: CASSKPGQFGEKLFF.

By its share, this clonotype is medium-sized. The rearrangement links TRBV10-3 to TRBJ2-1, with D perhaps TRBD2 (5 bases). The CDR3 sequence is 14 residues long. Between the trimmed V and J ends, which lost 4 bases and 6 bases, there was a span of 13 bases. Germline-derived CDR1 and CDR2 are ENHRY and SYGVKD. For the CDR3, the DNA is TGTGCCATCAGTGCCAACTTTGAGGGCAATGAGCAGTTCTTC. It translates to CAISANFEGNEQFF.

The genes are TRBV12-3 or TRBV12-4 and TRBJ2-1, with a tentative D call TRBD1 (6 bases). The CDR3 is made up of 15 amino acids. The germline V and J ends were trimmed by 3 bases and 7 bases, with 16 bases remaining between them. The DNA of the CDR3 is TGTGCCAGCAGTTTTAGGGCAGGGGACAAGAATGAGCAGTTCTTC. Protein product: CASSFRAGDKNEQFF.

V usage is TRBV20-1 and J usage is TRBJ2-5; the D gene is possibly TRBD1 (5 bases). The J call could be wrong; TRBJ2-7 is a better fit for the DNA end. This CDR3 contains 14 residues. The germline gives CDR1 DFQATT, CDR2 SNEGSKA (reference sequence). The CDR3 nucleotides are TGCAGTGCTAGAGAAAAGGGGCTCTACTACGAGCAGTACTTC. It translates to CSAREKGLYYEQYF.

This chain links TRBV5-1 with TRBJ1-2; D gene uncertain. Germline V gene sequence: CDR1 SGHRS, CDR2 YFSETQ. With 0 bases removed from V and 4 bases from J, the gap between germline ends came to 7 bases. This CDR3 has 13 amino acids. This CDR3 is CASSLEGSYGYTF. As DNA, the CDR3 is TGCGCCAGCAGCTTGGAAGGGTCCTATGGCTACACCTTC.

This clonotype was found many times. V gene TRBV5-1 combines with J gene TRBJ1-6, with unresolved D. The CDR3 spans 16 residues. Germline assignment: CDR1 SGHRS and CDR2 YFSETQ. The ends were cut back, 4 bases at V and 10 bases at J, with 21 bases in the middle. The CDR3 DNA sequence: TGCGCCAGCAGCACGCAACCACCGGACGAGGGATCACCCCTCCACTTT. Translating it yields CASSTQPPDEGSPLHF. Full variable domain (rest looked up from reference TRBV5-1 and TRBJ1-6): KAGVTQTPRYLIKTRGQQVTLSCSPISGHRSVSWYQQTPGQGLQFLFEYFSETQRNKGNFPGRFSGRQFSNSRSEMNVSTLELGDSALYLCASSTQPPDEGSPLHFGNGTRLTVT.

Only a few counts were recorded for this clonotype. A read error is possible here, since a much larger clone lies one base away. V gene TRBV9 combines with J gene TRBJ2-4, with a tentative D call TRBD2 (5 bases). CDR1 and CDR2 from the germline V gene are SGDLS and YYNGEE. CDR3 length: 15 residues. CDR3 sequence (DNA): TGTGCCGGCAGCGTGTCCGGGGTAGCCAAAAACATTCAGTACTTC. Its translation is CAGSVSGVAKNIQYF.

This clonotype was observed many times. CDR3 coding DNA: TGTGCCAGCAAAACAGGGGGAAGCTCCTATAATTCACCCCTCCACTTT. This codes for CASKTGGSSYNSPLHF. V gene TRBV6-6 combines with J gene TRBJ1-6; 8 nucleotides agree with TRBD1. The length of the CDR3 is 16 residues. Trimming cost V 7 bases and J 0 bases; bases outside gene matches: 5. Germline V gene data show CDR1 as MNHNY and CDR2 as SVGAGI (reference sequence).

This clonotype turned up a few times. This rearrangement joins TRBV4-1 to TRBJ2-5; possible D gene TRBD1, 6 bases. Germline V gives CDR1 MGHRA, CDR2 YSYEKL. The V gene lost 3 bases and the J gene lost 2 bases, with 13 bases spanning the gap. The CDR3 runs 15 residues. The CDR3 DNA follows: TGCGCCAGCAGCCACTTCCGGGACACTCAAGAGACCCAGTACTTC. Protein product: CASSHFRDTQETQYF.

This clonotype was picked up a small number of times. The chain combines TRBV6-5 with TRBJ2-4; D might be TRBD2 (5 bases). The closer fit of TRBJ2-7 to the DNA end suggests the J call may be wrong. From germline, CDR1 is MNHEY and CDR2 SVGAGI. This CDR3 is 13 amino acids long. CDR3 coding DNA: TGTGCCAGCAGTTCGGGGAGAGCCTACGAGCAGTACTTC. It yields the protein CASSSGRAYEQYF.

This clonotype was detected many times. This sequence joins TRBV20-1 and TRBJ2-1; TRBD2 agrees at 12 bases. From germline, CDR1 is DFQATT and CDR2 SNEGSKA (reference sequence). Trimming removed 2 bases from V and 8 bases from J; junction bases left unmatched: 4. CDR3 length: 14 amino acids. The CDR3 here is CSARLAGGWDEQFF. In DNA, the CDR3 is TGCAGTGCTAGACTAGCGGGAGGGTGGGATGAGCAGTTCTTC.

This clonotype was observed at least ten times. The genes are TRBV7-7 and TRBJ2-1; 14 nucleotides agree with TRBD2. Germline V gene data show CDR1 as SSHAT and CDR2 as FNYEAQ (reference sequence). The CDR3 totals 16 residues. V gave up 5 bases and J gave up 7 bases; unmatched junction bases: 7. The CDR3 loop reads CASSQRLAGGQNEQFF. Here the CDR3 DNA reads TGTGCCAGCAGCCAAAGACTAGCGGGGGGGCAGAATGAGCAGTTCTTC.

This clonotype was seen many times. The chain combines TRBV28 with TRBJ1-2; no definite D call. Germline values: CDR1 MDHEN, CDR2 SYDVKM. Trimming stripped 5 bases from V and 7 bases from J, with 14 bases between. The CDR3 contains 13 residues. The CDR3 here is CASSGPSGIGYTF. The CDR3 DNA reads TGTGCCAGCAGTGGGCCATCTGGGATTGGCTACACCTTC.